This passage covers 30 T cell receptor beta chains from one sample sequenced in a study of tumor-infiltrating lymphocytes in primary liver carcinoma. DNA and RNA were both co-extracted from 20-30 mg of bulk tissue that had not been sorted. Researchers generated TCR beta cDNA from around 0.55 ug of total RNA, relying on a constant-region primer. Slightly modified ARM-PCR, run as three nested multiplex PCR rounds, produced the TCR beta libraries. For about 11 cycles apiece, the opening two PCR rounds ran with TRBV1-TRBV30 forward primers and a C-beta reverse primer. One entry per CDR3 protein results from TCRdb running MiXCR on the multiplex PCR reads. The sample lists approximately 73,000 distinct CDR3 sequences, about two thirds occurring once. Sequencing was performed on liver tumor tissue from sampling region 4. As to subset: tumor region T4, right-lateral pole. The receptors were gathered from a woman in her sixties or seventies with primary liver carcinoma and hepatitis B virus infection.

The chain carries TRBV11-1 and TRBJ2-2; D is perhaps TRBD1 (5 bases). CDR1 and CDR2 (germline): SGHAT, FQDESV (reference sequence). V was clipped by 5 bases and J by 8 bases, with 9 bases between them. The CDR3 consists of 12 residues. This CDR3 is CASSLQDGELFF. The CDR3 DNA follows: TGTGCCAGCAGCCTACAGGATGGGGAGCTGTTTTTT.

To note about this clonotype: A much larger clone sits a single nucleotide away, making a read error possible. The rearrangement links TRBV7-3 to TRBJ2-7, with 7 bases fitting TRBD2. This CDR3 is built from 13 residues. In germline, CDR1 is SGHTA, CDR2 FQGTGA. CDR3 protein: CTSSAGLPYEQYF. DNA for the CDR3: TGTACCAGCAGCGCGGGACTACCCTACGAGCAGTACTTC.

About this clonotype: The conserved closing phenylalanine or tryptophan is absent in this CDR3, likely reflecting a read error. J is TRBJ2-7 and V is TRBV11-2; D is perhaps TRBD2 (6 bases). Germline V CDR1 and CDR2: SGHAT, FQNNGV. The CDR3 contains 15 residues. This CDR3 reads CASSLDPAGTYEQYI. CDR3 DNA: TGTGCCAGCAGCTTGGACCCTGCGGGGACCTATGAGCAGTACATC.

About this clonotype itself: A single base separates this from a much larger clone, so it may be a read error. CDR3 sequence reads: CSASVGTDTQYF. CDR3 coding DNA: TGCAGTGCTAGTGTGGGCACAGATACGCAGTATTTT. The rearrangement uses TRBV20-1 and TRBJ2-3, with no clear D. The germline V and J ends were trimmed by 3 bases and 1 base, with 5 bases remaining between them. CDR3 length equals 12 residues. In germline, CDR1 is DFQATT, CDR2 SNEGSKA (reference sequence).

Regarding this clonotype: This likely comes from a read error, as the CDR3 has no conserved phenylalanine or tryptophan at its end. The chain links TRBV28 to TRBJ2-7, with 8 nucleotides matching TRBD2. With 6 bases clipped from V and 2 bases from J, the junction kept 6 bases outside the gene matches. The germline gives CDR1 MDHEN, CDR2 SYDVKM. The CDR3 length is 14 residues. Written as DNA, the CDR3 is TGTGCCAGCAGCCAGAGCGGGAGTCCCTACGAGCAGTACTTA. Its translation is CASSQSGSPYEQYL.

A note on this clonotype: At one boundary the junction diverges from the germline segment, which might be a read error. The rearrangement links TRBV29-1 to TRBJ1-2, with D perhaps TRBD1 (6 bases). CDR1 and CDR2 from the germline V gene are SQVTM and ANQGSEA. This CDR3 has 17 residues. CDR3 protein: CRVDKSAGGHANYGYTF. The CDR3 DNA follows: TGCAGGGTTGACAAATCTGCCGGGGGCCACGCTAACTATGGCTACACCTTC.

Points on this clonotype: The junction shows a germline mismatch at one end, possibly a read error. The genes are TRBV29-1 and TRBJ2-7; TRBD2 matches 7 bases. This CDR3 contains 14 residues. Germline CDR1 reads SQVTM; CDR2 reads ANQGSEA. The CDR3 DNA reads TGCAGCGTTGCTAGGACTAGGGATACCTACGGGCAGTACTTC. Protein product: CSVARTRDTYGQYF.

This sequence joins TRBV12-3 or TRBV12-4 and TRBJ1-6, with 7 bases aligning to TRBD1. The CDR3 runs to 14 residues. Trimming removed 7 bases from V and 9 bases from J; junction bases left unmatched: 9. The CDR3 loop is CASNRETGTSPLHF. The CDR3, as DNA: TGTGCCAGCAATAGGGAGACAGGGACTTCACCCCTCCACTTT.

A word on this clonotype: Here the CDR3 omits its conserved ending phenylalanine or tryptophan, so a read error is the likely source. CDR3 DNA sequence: TGTGCCAGCAGACTGGACAGTTCTGAAGCTTTCTCT. Translated, it gives CASRLDSSEAFS. This chain joins TRBV6-5 and TRBJ1-1; maybe TRBD1 (6 bases). The CDR3 sequence is 12 residues long. Germline CDR1 reads MNHEY; CDR2 reads SVGAGI. Trimming stripped 6 bases from V and 6 bases from J, with 11 bases between.

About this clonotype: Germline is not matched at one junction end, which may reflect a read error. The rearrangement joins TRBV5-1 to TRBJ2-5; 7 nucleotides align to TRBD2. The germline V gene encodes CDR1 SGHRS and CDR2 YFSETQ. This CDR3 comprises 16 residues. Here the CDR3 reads CASNWEGRGAQEIQYF. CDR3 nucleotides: TGCGCAAGCAACTGGGAGGGGAGAGGGGCACAAGAGATCCAGTACTTC.

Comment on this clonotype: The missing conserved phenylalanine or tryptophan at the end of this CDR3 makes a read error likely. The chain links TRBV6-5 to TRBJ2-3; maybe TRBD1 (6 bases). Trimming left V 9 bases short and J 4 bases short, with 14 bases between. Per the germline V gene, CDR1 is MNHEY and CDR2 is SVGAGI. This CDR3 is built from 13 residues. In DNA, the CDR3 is TGTGCCAGTTCTGAACAGGGAGCAGATACGCAGTATCTT. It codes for CASSEQGADTQYL.

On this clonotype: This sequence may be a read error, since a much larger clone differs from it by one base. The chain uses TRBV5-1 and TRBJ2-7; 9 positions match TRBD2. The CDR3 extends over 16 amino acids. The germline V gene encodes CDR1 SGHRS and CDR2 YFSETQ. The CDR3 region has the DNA TGCGTCAGCAGTGGACCATCTAGCGGGATTGCCTACGAGCAGTACTTC. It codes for CVSSGPSSGIAYEQYF.

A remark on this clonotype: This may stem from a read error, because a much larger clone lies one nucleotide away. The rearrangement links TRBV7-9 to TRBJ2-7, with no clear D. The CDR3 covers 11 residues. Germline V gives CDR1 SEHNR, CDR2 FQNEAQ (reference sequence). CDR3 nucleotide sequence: TGTGTCAGCAGCCATCAAAACGAGCAGTACTTC. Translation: CVSSHQNEQYF.

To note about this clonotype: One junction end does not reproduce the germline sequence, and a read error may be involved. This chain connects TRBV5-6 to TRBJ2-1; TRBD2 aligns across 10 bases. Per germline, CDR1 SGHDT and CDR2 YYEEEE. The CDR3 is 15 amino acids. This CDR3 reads CASSMLGLADNEQFF. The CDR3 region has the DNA TGCGCTAGCAGCATGTTAGGACTAGCGGACAATGAGCAGTTCTTC.

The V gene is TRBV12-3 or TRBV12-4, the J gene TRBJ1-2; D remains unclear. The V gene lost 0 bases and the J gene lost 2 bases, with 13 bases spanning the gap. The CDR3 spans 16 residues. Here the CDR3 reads CASSLAHGGVNYGYTF. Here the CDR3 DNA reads TGTGCCAGCAGTTTAGCGCATGGAGGTGTAAACTATGGCTACACCTTC.

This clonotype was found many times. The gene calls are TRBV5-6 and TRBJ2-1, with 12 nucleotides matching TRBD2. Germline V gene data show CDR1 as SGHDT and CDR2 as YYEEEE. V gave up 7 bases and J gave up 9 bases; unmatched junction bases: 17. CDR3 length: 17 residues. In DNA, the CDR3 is TGTGCCAGCGAAGACGCTAGCGGGAGGGCGGATTGGGGTGAGCAGTTCTTC. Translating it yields CASEDASGRADWGEQFF.

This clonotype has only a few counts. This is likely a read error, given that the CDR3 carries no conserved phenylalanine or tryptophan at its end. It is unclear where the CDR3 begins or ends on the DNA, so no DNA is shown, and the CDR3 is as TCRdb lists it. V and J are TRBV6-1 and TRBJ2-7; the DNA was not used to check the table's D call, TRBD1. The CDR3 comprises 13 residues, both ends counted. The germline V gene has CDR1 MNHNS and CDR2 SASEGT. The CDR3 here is CASSDRDRNEKYL.

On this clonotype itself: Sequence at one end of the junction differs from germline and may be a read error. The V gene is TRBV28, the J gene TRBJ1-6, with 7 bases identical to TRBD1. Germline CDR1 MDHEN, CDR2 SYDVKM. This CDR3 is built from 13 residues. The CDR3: CTSNSRGGEPLHF. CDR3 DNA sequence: TGTACCAGCAACTCCAGGGGGGGGGAGCCCCTCCACTTT. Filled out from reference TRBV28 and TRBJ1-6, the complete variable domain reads DVKVTQSSRYLVKRTGEKVFLECVQDMDHENMFWYRQDPGLGLRLIYFSYDVKMKEKGDIPEGYSVSREKKERFSLILESASTNQTSMYLCTSNSRGGEPLHFGNGTRLTVT.

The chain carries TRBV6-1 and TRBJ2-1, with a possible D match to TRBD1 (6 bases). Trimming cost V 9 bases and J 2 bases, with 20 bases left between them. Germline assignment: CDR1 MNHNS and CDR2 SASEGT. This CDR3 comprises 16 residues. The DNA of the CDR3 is TGTGCCAGTTCAGACCCTGGGGGCAGAGCCTACAATGAGCAGTTCTTC. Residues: CASSDPGGRAYNEQFF.

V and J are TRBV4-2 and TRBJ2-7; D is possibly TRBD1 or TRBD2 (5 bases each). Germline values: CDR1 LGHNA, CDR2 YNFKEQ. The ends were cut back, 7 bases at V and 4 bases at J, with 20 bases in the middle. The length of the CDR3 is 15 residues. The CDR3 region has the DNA TGTGCCAGCAACCAGGGAGCCTTAAACCCATACGAGCAGTACTTC. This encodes CASNQGALNPYEQYF.

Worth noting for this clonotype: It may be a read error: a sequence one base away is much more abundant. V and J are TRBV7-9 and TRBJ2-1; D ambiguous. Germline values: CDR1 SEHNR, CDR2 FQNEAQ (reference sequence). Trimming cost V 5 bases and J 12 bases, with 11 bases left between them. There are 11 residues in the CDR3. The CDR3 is CASSPHQRQFF. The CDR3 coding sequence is TGTGCCAGCAGCCCTCATCAGAGGCAGTTCTTC. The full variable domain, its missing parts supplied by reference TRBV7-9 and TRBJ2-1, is DTGVSQNPRHKITKRGQNVTFRCDPISEHNRLYWYRQTLGQGPEFLTYFQNEAQLEKSRLLSDRFSAERPKGSFSTLEIQRTEQGDSAMYLCASSPHQRQFFGPGTRLTVL.

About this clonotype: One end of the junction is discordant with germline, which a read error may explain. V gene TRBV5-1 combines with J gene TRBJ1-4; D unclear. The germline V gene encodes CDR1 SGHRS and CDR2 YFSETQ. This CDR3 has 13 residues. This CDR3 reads CASSPGANGKPFF. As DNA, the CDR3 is TGCGCCAGCAGCCCGGGAGCGAATGGAAAACCGTTTTTT.

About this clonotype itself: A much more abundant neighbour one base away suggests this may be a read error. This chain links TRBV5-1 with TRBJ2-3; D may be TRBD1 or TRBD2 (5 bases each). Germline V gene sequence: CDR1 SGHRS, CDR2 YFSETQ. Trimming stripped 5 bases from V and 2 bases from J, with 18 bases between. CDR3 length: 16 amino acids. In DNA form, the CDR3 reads TGCGCCAGCAGGAGGACGAGGCAGGGAGCCACAGATACGCAGTATTTT. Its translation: CASRRTRQGATDTQYF.

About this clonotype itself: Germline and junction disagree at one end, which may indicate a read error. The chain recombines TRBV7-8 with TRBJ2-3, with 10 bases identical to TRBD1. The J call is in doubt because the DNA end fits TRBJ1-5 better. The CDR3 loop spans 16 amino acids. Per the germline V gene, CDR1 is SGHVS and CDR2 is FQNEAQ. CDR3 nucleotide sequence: TGTGCCAACAGCCCACCCGGGACAGGGGTTCCAGATACGCAGCATTTT. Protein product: CANSPPGTGVPDTQHF.

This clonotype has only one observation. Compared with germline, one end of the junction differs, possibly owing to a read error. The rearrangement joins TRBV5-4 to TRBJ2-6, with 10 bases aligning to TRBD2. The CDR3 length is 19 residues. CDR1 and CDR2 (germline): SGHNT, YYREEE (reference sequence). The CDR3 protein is CASSFPTSGRIVGANVLTF. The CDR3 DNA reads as TGTGCTAGCAGCTTTCCGACTAGCGGGCGGATCGTTGGGGCCAACGTCCTGACTTTC. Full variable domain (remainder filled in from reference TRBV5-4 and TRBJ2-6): ETGVTQSPTHLIKTRGQQVTLRCSSQSGHNTVSWYQQALGQGPQFIFQYYREEENGRGNFPPRFSGLQFPNYSSELNVNALELDDSALYLCASSFPTSGRIVGANVLTFGAGSRLTVL.

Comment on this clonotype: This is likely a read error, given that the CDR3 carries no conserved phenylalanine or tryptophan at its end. The CDR3 loop reads CASSYGLMKQETQYI. The CDR3 nucleotides read TGTGCCAGCAGCTATGGACTCATGAAACAAGAGACCCAGTACATC. The V and J genes are TRBV5-5 and TRBJ2-5; perhaps TRBD2 as D (5 bases). The V end lost 3 bases, the J end lost 2 bases, and 14 bases lay between the germline ends. CDR3 length: 15 residues. Germline CDR1 is SGHKS and CDR2 is YYEKEE (reference sequence).

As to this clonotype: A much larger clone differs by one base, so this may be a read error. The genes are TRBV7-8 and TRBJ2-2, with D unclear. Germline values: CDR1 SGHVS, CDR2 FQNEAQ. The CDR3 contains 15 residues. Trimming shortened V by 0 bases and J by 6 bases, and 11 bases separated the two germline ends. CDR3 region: CASSLARTIAGELFF. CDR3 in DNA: TGTGCCAGCAGCTTAGCAAGGACGATAGCCGGGGAGCTGTTTTTT.

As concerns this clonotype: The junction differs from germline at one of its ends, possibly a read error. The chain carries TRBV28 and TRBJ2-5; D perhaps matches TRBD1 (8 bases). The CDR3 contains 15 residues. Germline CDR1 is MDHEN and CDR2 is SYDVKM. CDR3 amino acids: CASRTRQGRVETQYF. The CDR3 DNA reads TGTGCCAGTAGGACAAGACAGGGGAGGGTGGAGACCCAGTATTTC.

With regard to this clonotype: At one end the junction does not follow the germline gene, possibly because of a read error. The CDR3 DNA follows: TGTGCCCGCAGTAGCGGAACTAGGACCTACGAGCAGTACTTC. This encodes CARSSGTRTYEQYF. The genes are TRBV6-6 and TRBJ2-7; D possibly corresponds to TRBD2 (6 bases). The germline gives CDR1 MNHNY, CDR2 SVGAGI (reference sequence). The CDR3 totals 14 residues.

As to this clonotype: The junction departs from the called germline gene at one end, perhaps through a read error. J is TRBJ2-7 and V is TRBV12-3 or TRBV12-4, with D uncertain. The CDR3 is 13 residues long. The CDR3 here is CVSSSGSYYEQYF. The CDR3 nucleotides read TGTGTCAGCAGTTCCGGGTCCTACTACGAGCAGTACTTC.